The entry below describes one T cell receptor beta chain. The data originate from a study of T cell responses to AZD1222 COVID-19 vaccine. The assay was immunoSEQ multiplex PCR, and TCRdb's table has in-frame clones only and misses some. The sample gives more than 150,000 clones, roughly nine tenths of which show up once; approximately 1.5% is in the top ten. The sample in question was peripheral blood, obtained on day 0 of AZD1222 vaccination. The origin of this receptor is an adult in good health.

The chain's CDR3 is CASSFEGSQPQHF. In DNA, the CDR3 is TGCGCCAGCAGCTTTGAAGGGAGTCAGCCCCAGCATTTT. The gene calls are TRBV5-1 and TRBJ1-5; D remains unclear. The CDR3 consists of 13 residues. CDR1 and CDR2 (germline): SGHRS, YFSETQ. Trimming cost V 2 bases and J 6 bases, with 9 bases left between them.